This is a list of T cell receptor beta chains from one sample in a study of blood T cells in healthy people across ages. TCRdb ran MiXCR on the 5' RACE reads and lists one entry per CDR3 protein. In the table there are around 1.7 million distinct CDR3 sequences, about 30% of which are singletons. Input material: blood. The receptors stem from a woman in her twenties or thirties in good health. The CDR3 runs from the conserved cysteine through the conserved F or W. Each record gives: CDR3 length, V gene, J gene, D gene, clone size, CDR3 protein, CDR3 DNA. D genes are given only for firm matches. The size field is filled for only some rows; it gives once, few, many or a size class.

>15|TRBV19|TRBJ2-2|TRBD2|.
CASRRAGGIYGELFF
TGTGCCAGTAGGCGAGCGGGGGGAATATACGGGGAGCTGTTTTTT
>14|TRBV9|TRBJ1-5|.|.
CASSVEGEGQPQHF
TGTGCCAGCAGCGTAGAGGGAGAGGGTCAGCCCCAGCATTTT
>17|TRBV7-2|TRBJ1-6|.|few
CASSQRLGTLLGSPRHF
TGTGCCAGCAGCCAGAGACTTGGGACTTTACTTGGTTCACCCCGCCACTTT
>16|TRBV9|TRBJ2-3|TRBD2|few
CASSPLGGRAPDTQYF
TGTGCCAGCAGCCCCCTGGGGGGGAGGGCCCCGGATACGCAGTATTTT
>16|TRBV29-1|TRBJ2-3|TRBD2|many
CSAVVLGAGAADTQYF
TGCAGCGCTGTAGTCCTCGGGGCGGGAGCGGCAGATACGCAGTATTTT
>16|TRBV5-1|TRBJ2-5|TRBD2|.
CASSLGLTSGSYGQYF
TGCGCCAGCAGCTTGGGTCTGACTAGCGGCTCCTACGGGCAGTACTTC
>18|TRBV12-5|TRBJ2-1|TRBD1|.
CASGLRTGGPNLYNEQFF
TGTGCTAGTGGTTTGAGGACAGGGGGCCCGAATCTTTACAATGAGCAGTTCTTC
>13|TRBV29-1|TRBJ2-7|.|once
CSVGGRGSIEQYF
TGCAGCGTTGGGGGCAGGGGATCGATAGAGCAGTACTTC
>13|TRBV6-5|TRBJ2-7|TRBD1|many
CASSWGQGDEQYF
TGTGCCAGCAGCTGGGGACAGGGGGACGAGCAGTACTTC
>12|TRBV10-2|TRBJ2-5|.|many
CASSELRETQYF
TGCGCCAGCAGTGAGCTGCGGGAGACCCAGTACTTC
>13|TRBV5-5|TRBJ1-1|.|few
CASSLTVDTEAFF
TGTGCCAGCAGCCTCACAGTCGACACTGAAGCTTTCTTT
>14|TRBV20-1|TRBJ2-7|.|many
CSAEYRDSSYEQYF
TGCAGTGCAGAGTACCGGGACTCTTCCTACGAGCAGTACTTC
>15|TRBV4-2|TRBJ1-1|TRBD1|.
CASSRVRGLGTEAFF
TGTGCCAGCAGCCGCGTCAGGGGGCTGGGCACTGAAGCTTTCTTT
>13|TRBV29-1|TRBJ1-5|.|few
CSVDGGENQPQHF
TGCAGCGTGGACGGGGGGGAGAATCAGCCCCAGCATTTT
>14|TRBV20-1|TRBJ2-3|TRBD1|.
CSAPRDRGADTQYF
TGCAGTGCCCCCCGGGACAGGGGAGCAGATACGCAGTATTTT
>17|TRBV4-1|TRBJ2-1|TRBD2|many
CASSQGVLAGSSDEQFF
TGCGCCAGCAGCCAAGGCGTCCTAGCGGGTTCCTCCGATGAGCAGTTCTTC
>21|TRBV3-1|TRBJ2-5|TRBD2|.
CASSQDPRVARTSGYQETQYF
TGTGCCAGCAGCCAGGATCCTCGGGTGGCAAGAACTAGCGGCTACCAAGAGACCCAGTACTTC
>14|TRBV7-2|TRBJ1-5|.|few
CASSGVGSNRPQHF
TGTGCCAGCAGCGGCGTTGGGAGCAATCGGCCCCAGCATTTT
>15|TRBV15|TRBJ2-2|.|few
CATTWDSPNTGELFF
TGTGCCACCACCTGGGACTCACCGAACACCGGGGAGCTGTTTTTT
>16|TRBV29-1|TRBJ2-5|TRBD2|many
CSVEDFLAGGQETQYF
TGCAGCGTTGAAGATTTTCTAGCGGGAGGGCAAGAGACCCAGTACTTC
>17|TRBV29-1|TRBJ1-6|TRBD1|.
CSVAPGTGALGNSPLHF
TGCAGCGTTGCTCCCGGGACAGGGGCTTTGGGTAATTCACCCCTCCACTTT
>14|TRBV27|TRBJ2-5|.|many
CASSLKRAWETQYF
TGTGCCAGCAGTTTAAAACGAGCCTGGGAGACCCAGTACTTC
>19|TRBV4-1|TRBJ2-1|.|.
CASSHPTGPEGSSYNEQFF
TGCGCCAGCAGCCATCCCACGGGGCCCGAAGGGAGCTCCTACAATGAGCAGTTCTTC
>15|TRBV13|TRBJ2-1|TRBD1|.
CASSLGGQGSNEQFF
TGTGCCAGCAGCTTAGGGGGACAGGGCTCCAATGAGCAGTTCTTC
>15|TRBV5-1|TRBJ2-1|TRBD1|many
CASSRGQGTYNEQFF
TGCGCCAGCAGCCGAGGACAGGGTACCTACAATGAGCAGTTCTTC
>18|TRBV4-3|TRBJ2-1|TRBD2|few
CASSQGRLAISSYSEQFF
TGCGCCAGCAGCCAAGGCAGACTAGCGATTAGCTCCTACAGTGAGCAGTTCTTC
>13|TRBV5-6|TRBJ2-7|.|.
CASNFRNSYEQYF
TGTGCCAGCAACTTCAGGAACTCCTACGAGCAGTACTTC
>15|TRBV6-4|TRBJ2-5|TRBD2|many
CASSIAGGPQETQYF
TGTGCCAGCAGTATAGCGGGGGGACCCCAAGAGACCCAGTACTTC